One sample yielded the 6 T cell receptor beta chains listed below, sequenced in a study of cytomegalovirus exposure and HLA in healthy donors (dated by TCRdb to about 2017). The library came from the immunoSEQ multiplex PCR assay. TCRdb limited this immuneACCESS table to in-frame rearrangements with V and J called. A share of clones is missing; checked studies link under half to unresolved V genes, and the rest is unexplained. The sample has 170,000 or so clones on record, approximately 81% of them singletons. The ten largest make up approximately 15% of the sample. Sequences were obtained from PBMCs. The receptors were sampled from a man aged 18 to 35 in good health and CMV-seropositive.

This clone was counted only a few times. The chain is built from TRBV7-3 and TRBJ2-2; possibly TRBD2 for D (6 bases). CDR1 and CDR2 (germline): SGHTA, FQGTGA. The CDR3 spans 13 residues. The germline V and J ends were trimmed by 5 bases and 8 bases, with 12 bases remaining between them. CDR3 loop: CASSPGGRGELFF. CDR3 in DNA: TGTGCCAGCAGCCCCGGGGGAAGAGGGGAGCTGTTTTTT.

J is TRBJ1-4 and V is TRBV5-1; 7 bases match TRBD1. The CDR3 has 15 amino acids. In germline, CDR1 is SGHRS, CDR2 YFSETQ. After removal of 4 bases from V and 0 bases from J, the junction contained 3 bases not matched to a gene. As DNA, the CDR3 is TGCGCCAGCAGCCAGGGGGGCGCAACTAATGAAAAACTGTTTTTT. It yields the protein CASSQGGATNEKLFF.

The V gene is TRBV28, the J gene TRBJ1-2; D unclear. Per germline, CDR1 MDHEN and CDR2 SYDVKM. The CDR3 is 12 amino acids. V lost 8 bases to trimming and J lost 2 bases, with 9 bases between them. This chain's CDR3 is CASGGHNYGYTF. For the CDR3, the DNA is TGTGCCAGCGGCGGGCACAACTATGGCTACACCTTC.

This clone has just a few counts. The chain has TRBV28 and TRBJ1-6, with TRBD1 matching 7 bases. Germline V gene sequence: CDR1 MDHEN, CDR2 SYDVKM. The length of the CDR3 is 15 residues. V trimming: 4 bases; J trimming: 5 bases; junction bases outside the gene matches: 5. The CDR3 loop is CASSSPGGDNSPLHF. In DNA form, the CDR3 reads TGTGCCAGCAGTTCTCCAGGGGGAGATAATTCACCCCTCCACTTT. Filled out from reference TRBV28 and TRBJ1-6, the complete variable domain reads DVKVTQSSRYLVKRTGEKVFLECVQDMDHENMFWYRQDPGLGLRLIYFSYDVKMKEKGDIPEGYSVSREKKERFSLILESASTNQTSMYLCASSSPGGDNSPLHFGNGTRLTVT.

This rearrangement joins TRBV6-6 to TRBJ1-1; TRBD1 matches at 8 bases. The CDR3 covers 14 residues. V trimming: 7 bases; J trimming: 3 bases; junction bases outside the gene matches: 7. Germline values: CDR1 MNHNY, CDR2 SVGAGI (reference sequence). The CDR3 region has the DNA TGTGCCAGCAAGGACAGGGAACGTGACACTGAAGCTTTCTTT. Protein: CASKDRERDTEAFF.

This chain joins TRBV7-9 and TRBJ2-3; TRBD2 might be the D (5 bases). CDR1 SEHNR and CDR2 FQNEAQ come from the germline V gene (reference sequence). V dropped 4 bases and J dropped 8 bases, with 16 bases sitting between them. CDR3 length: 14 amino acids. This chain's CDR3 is CASSSRASPGTQYF. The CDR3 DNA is TGTGCCAGCAGCTCGAGGGCCTCCCCGGGTACGCAGTATTTT. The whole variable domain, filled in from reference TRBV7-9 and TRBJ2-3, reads DTGVSQNPRHKITKRGQNVTFRCDPISEHNRLYWYRQTLGQGPEFLTYFQNEAQLEKSRLLSDRFSAERPKGSFSTLEIQRTEQGDSAMYLCASSSRASPGTQYFGPGTRLTVL.